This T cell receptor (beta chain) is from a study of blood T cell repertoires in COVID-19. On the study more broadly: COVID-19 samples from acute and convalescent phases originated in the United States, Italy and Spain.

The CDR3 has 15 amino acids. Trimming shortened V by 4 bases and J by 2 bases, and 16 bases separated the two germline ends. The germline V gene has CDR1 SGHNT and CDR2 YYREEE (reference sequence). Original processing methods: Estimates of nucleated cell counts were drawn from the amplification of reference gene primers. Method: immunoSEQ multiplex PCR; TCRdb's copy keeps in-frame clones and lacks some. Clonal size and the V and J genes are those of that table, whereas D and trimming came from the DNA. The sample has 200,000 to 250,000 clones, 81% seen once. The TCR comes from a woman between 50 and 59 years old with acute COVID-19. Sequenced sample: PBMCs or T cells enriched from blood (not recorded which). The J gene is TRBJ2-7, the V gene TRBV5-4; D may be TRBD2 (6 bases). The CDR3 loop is CASSAGTAGPYEQYF. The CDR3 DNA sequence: TGTGCCAGCAGCGCGGGGACGGCGGGACCCTACGAGCAGTACTTC.